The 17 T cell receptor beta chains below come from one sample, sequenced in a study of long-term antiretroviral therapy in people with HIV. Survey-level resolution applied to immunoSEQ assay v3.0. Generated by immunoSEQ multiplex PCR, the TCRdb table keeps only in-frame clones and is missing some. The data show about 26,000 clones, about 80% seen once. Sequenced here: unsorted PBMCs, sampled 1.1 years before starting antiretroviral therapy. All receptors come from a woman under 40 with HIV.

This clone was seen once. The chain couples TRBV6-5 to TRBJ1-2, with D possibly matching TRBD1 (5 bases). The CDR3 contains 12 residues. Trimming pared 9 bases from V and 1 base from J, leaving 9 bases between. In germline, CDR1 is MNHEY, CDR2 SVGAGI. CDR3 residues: CARWGVNYGYTF. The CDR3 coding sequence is TGTGCCAGGTGGGGGGTTAACTATGGCTACACCTTC.

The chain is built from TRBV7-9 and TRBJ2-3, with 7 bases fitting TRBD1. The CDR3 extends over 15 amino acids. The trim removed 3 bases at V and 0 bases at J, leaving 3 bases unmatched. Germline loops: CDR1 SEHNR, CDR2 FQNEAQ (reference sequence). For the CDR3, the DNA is TGTGCCAGCAGCTTCGACAGGGCGAGCACAGATACGCAGTATTTT. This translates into CASSFDRASTDTQYF.

The CDR3 DNA reads TGTGCCAGCTCACCACCGGACAGCCCTTACAATGAGCAGTTCTTC. Its translation: CASSPPDSPYNEQFF. J is TRBJ2-1 and V is TRBV18; possibly TRBD1 for D (6 bases). Germline CDR1 and CDR2: KGHSH and LQKENI. V lost 0 bases and J 4 bases, leaving 10 bases between the germline ends. The CDR3 consists of 15 residues.

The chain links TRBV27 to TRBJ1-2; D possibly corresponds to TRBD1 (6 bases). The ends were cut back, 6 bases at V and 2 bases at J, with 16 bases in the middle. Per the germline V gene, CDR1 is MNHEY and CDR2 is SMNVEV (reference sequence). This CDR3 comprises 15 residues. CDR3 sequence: CASSYKRGGNYGYTF. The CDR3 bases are TGTGCCAGCAGCTACAAAAGGGGGGGAAACTATGGCTACACCTTC.

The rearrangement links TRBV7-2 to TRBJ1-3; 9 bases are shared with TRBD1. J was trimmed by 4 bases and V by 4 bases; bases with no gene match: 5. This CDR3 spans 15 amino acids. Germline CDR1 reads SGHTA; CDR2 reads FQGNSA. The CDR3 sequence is CASSWGQGVGNTIYF. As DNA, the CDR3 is TGTGCCAGCAGCTGGGGACAGGGCGTAGGAAACACCATATATTTT.

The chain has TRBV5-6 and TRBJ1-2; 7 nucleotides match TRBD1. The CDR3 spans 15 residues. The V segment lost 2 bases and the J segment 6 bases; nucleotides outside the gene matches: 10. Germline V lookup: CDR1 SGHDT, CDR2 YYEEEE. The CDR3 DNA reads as TGTGCCAGCAGCTTAACAGGGGAGGAAAGGCATGGCTACACCTTC. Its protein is CASSLTGEERHGYTF.

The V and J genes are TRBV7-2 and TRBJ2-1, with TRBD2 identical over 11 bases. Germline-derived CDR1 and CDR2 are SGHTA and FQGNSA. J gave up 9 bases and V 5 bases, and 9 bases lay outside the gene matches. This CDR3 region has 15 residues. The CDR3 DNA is TGTGCCAGCAGCCAGACTAGCGGGGCCGTGGGTGAGCAGTTCTTC. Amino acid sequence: CASSQTSGAVGEQFF.

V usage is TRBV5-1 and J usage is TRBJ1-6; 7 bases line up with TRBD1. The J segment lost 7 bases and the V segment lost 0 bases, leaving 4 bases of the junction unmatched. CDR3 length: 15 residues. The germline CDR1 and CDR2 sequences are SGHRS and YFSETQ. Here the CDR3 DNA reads TGCGCCAGCAGCTTGGAGGGACAGCCGAATTCACCCCTCCACTTT. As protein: CASSLEGQPNSPLHF.

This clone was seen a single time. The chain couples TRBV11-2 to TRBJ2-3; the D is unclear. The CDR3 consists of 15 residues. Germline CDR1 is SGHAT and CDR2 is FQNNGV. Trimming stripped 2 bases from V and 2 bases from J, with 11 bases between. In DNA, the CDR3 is TGTGCCAGCAGCTTATCCGGCAGCTTCACAGATACGCAGTATTTT. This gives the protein CASSLSGSFTDTQYF. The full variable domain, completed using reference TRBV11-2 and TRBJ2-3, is EAGVAQSPRYKIIEKRQSVAFWCNPISGHATLYWYQQILGQGPKLLIQFQNNGVVDDSQLPKDRFSAERLKGVDSTLKIQPAKLEDSAVYLCASSLSGSFTDTQYFGPGTRLTVL.

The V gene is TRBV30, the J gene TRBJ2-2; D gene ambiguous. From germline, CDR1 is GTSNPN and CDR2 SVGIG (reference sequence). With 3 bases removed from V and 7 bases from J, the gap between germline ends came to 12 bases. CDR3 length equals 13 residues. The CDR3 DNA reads TGTGCCTGGAGCACGCGGACGGGCGGGGAGCTGTTTTTT. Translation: CAWSTRTGGELFF.

In nucleotides, the CDR3 is TGTGCCAGCAGTTACTCGGACACACCCTACGAGCAGTACTTC. Translated: CASSYSDTPYEQYF. This chain connects TRBV6-6 to TRBJ2-7; weak D call: TRBD1 (5 bases). The CDR3 is made up of 14 amino acids. Germline V lookup: CDR1 MNHNY, CDR2 SVGAGI (reference sequence). V was trimmed by 0 bases and J by 2 bases, leaving 8 bases between them.

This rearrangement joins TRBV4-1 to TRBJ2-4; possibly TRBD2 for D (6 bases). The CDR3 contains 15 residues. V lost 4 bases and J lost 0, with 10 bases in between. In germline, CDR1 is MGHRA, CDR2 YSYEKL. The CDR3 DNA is TGCGCCAGCAGCCTCCGGGAGATAGCCAAAAACATTCAGTACTTC. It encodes CASSLREIAKNIQYF.

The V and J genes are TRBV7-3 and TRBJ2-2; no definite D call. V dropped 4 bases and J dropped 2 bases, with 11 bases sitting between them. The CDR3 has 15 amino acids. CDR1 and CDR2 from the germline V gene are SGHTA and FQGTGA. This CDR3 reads CASSSPDVNTGELFF. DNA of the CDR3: TGTGCCAGCAGCTCCCCGGACGTCAACACCGGGGAGCTGTTTTTT.

The CDR3 sequence: CASSVAGFGETQYF. In DNA, the CDR3 is TGTGCCAGCAGCGTAGCAGGCTTCGGGGAGACCCAGTACTTC. The gene calls are TRBV9 and TRBJ2-5; no definite D call. The V gene lost 0 bases and the J gene lost 5 bases, with 11 bases spanning the gap. The length of the CDR3 is 14 residues. The germline gives CDR1 SGDLS, CDR2 YYNGEE.

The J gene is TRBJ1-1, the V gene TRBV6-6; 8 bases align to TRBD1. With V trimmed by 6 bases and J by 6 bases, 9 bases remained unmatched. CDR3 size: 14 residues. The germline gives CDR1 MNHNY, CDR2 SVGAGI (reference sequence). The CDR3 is CASRGQGAGAEAFF. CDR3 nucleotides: TGTGCCAGCAGGGGCCAGGGGGCTGGAGCTGAAGCTTTCTTT.

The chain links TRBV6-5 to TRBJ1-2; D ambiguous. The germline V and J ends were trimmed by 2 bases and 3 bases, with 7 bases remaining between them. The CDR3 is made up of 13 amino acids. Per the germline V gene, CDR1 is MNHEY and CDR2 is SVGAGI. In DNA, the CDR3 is TGTGCCAGCAGTTACGGCCGAGACTATGGCTACACCTTC. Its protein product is CASSYGRDYGYTF.

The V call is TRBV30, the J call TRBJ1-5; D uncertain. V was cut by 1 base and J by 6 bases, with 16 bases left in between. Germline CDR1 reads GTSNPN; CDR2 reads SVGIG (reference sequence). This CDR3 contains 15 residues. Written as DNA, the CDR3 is TGTGCCTGGAGTGCTTTTGGGCCCCGGACTCAGCCCCAGCATTTT. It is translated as CAWSAFGPRTQPQHF.